What follows are 19 T cell receptor beta chains derived from one specimen sequenced in a study of CD8 T cells in Susac syndrome (dated by TCRdb to between 2019 and 2020). The method behind the library was the immunoSEQ multiplex PCR assay. RNA was extracted using the RNeasy kit, and about 0.45 to 1 ug of the RNA was reverse transcribed with random hexamers. TCRdb reprocessing: public reads trimmed at Q25 with fastp, clones called with MiXCR, in-frame beta chains kept. Every distinct CDR3 protein forms one entry, paired with its most common genes and DNA. The sample records 210,000 or so distinct CDR3 sequences, more than 85% of which are singletons. Clones ranked in the top ten supply approximately 0.13% of the sample. Sequenced input: CD8+ T cells from PBMCs. Every receptor here comes from a human donor with multiple sclerosis.

This CDR3 is CASSLPLQRTVLETDTQYF. The CDR3 DNA follows: TGTGCCAGCAGTTTACCATTGCAGAGGACAGTCCTAGAGACAGATACGCAGTATTTT. The chain carries TRBV12-3 or TRBV12-4 and TRBJ2-3; D perhaps matches TRBD1 (6 bases). The ends were cut back, 2 bases at V and 3 bases at J, with 24 bases in the middle. The length of the CDR3 is 19 residues.

CDR3 DNA: TGTGCCAGCAGTTTATATGGCGGGGATGGGAACTATGGCTACACCTTC. The encoded protein is CASSLYGGDGNYGYTF. The J gene is TRBJ1-2, the V gene TRBV12-3 or TRBV12-4; D gene ambiguous. V was clipped by 2 bases and J by 2 bases, with 15 bases between them. The CDR3 is 16 amino acids.

The chain joins TRBV23-1 to TRBJ2-7, with a tentative D call TRBD2 (6 bases). TRBV23-1 is designated an ORF whose function remains uncertain. This CDR3 spans 19 amino acids. With 3 bases removed from V and 5 bases from J, the gap between germline ends came to 29 bases. CDR3: CASSHPRAARDSARHEQYF. Here the CDR3 DNA reads TGCGCCAGCAGTCACCCGAGGGCAGCCCGGGACTCGGCTCGGCACGAGCAGTACTTC.

The chain joins TRBV18 to TRBJ1-2, with a possible D match to TRBD1 (6 bases). Between the trimmed V and J ends, which lost 1 base and 3 bases, there was a span of 12 bases. Germline V gives CDR1 KGHSH, CDR2 LQKENI. The CDR3 length is 15 residues. The CDR3 DNA follows: TGTGCCAGCTCACCACGACAGGTCTCGGACTATGGCTACACCTTC. Its translation: CASSPRQVSDYGYTF.

This CDR3 is CATSTKRARDTQYF. The CDR3 DNA reads as TGTGCCACCAGCACTAAGCGGGCGAGGGATACGCAGTATTTT. The genes are TRBV15 and TRBJ2-3; tentatively, D is TRBD2 (6 bases). Trimming took off 4 bases at V and 6 bases at J, with 14 bases between the two ends. Germline V gene lookup returns CDR1 LNHNV and CDR2 YYDKDF (reference sequence). The CDR3 consists of 14 residues.

The CDR3 loop reads CASSLPGTRTQYF. The CDR3 bases are TGTGCCAGCAGCCTCCCCGGGACTCGGACCCAGTACTTC. The rearrangement joins TRBV12-3 or TRBV12-4 to TRBJ2-5, with a weak D call TRBD2 (6 bases). The CDR3 loop spans 13 amino acids. The germline V and J ends were trimmed by 6 bases and 7 bases, with 15 bases remaining between them.

V usage is TRBV7-9 and J usage is TRBJ1-3; D is undetermined. The CDR3 length is 17 residues. Deletions cut 2 bases from V and 4 bases from J, with 18 bases between. Germline assignment: CDR1 SEHNR and CDR2 FQNEAQ (reference sequence). CDR3 in DNA: TGTGCCAGCAGCTTAAAGGGTTACAGTTCGTCGGGAAACACCATATATTTT. Protein product: CASSLKGYSSSGNTIYF.

The chain couples TRBV10-3 to TRBJ2-2, with a weak D call TRBD1 (7 bases). The V gene lost 10 bases and the J gene lost 7 bases, with 13 bases spanning the gap. Germline loops: CDR1 ENHRY, CDR2 SYGVKD. The CDR3 is 12 amino acids. Written as DNA, the CDR3 is TGTGCCACCAGGGGGGACGGCGGGGAGCTGTTTTTT. Protein product: CATRGDGGELFF.

The chain links TRBV3-1 to TRBJ2-7; 7 nucleotides line up with TRBD1. Germline V lookup: CDR1 LGHDT, CDR2 YNNKEL (reference sequence). Germline trimming cut 5 bases from V and 0 bases from J; bases unmatched to any gene: 10. The CDR3 runs to 16 residues. CDR3 in DNA: TGTGCCAGCAGCGGGCCGCCGGGGACAGTCTCCTACGAGCAGTACTTC. Translating gives CASSGPPGTVSYEQYF.

The chain uses TRBV5-1 and TRBJ2-4, with D perhaps TRBD2 (5 bases). Between the trimmed V and J ends, which lost 0 bases and 6 bases, there was a span of 10 bases. The CDR3 is 14 residues long. CDR1 and CDR2 from the germline V gene are SGHRS and YFSETQ. The CDR3 sequence is CASSLDEGLNIQYF. As DNA, the CDR3 is TGCGCCAGCAGCTTGGATGAGGGCCTAAACATTCAGTACTTC.

This clonotype was seen only once. V is TRBV5-8 and J is TRBJ2-7; 8 bases are a match to TRBD1. Germline V gene data show CDR1 as SGHTS and CDR2 as YDEGEE. This CDR3 has 14 residues. V was clipped by 2 bases and J by 3 bases; unmatched bases: 4. In DNA, the CDR3 is TGTGCCAGCAGCTTCGGGACAGGACACTACGAGCAGTACTTC. Its translation is CASSFGTGHYEQYF.

This chain links TRBV27 with TRBJ2-1; unclear D gene. The germline gives CDR1 MNHEY, CDR2 SMNVEV (reference sequence). This CDR3 spans 15 amino acids. The ends were cut back, 5 bases at V and 0 bases at J, with 11 bases in the middle. The CDR3 nucleotides are TGTGCCAGCAGTCCAAAACTCAGCTCCTACAATGAGCAGTTCTTC. It codes for CASSPKLSSYNEQFF.

V usage is TRBV19 and J usage is TRBJ2-7; D is unclear. This CDR3 region has 14 residues. Germline CDR1 reads LNHDA; CDR2 reads SQIVND (reference sequence). V lost 5 bases, J lost 3 bases, and 14 bases lay in between. For the CDR3, the DNA is TGTGCCAGTAGTCGCGGTGGCGGTAGCTACGAGCAGTACTTC. It specifies CASSRGGGSYEQYF.

The genes are TRBV24-1 and TRBJ2-2, with D possibly matching TRBD1 (5 bases). V was trimmed by 0 bases and J by 4 bases, leaving 11 bases between them. In germline, CDR1 is KGHDR, CDR2 SFDVKD. The CDR3 consists of 16 residues. The CDR3 DNA reads as TGTGCCACCAGTGATTTGCCATCGACAGTCACCGGGGAGCTGTTTTTT. Translation: CATSDLPSTVTGELFF.

This chain's CDR3 is CASSYARWSTEAFF. The DNA of the CDR3 is TGTGCCAGCAGTTATGCCAGGTGGTCCACTGAAGCTTTCTTT. This chain links TRBV6-2 or TRBV6-3 with TRBJ1-1, with D unresolved. Trimming cost V 3 bases and J 4 bases, with 12 bases left between them. Germline V lookup: CDR1 MNHEY, CDR2 SVGEGT. This CDR3 contains 14 residues.

Details on this clonotype: At one end, the junction sequence differs from germline, possibly due to a read error. The V call is TRBV20-1, the J call TRBJ2-2; no reliable D call. The CDR3 is 14 residues long. Germline-derived CDR1 and CDR2 are DFQATT and SNEGSKA (reference sequence). The chain's CDR3 is CSARDLTKTGELFF. CDR3 DNA: TGCAGTGCTAGAGATCTAACGAAAACCGGGGAGCTGTTTTTT.

The chain carries TRBV7-9 and TRBJ2-1; 10 positions match TRBD1. Germline lookup yields CDR1 SEHNR and CDR2 FQNEAQ (reference sequence). Trimming took 1 base from V and 4 from J; bases not matched to a gene: 4. This CDR3 comprises 16 residues. In DNA form, the CDR3 reads TGTGCCAGCAGCTTAGGGACAGGGGGTTTGTACAATGAGCAGTTCTTC. Protein sequence: CASSLGTGGLYNEQFF.

V usage is TRBV19 and J usage is TRBJ1-2; no definite D call. Trimming stripped 4 bases from V and 10 bases from J, with 22 bases between. The CDR3 runs 15 residues. CDR1 and CDR2 from the germline V gene are LNHDA and SQIVND (reference sequence). The CDR3: CASSTGRRSREDYTF. The CDR3, as DNA: TGTGCCAGTAGTACCGGGAGACGGTCGAGGGAGGACTACACCTTC.

This clonotype appeared once. The V gene is TRBV6-6, the J gene TRBJ2-7; 8 bases align to TRBD1. The CDR3 is 14 amino acids. CDR1 and CDR2 from the germline V gene are MNHNY and SVGAGI (reference sequence). Losses at the gene ends were 7 bases for V and 2 bases for J; bases not matched to a gene: 7. CDR3: CASTAGQAPYEQYF. For the CDR3, the DNA is TGTGCCAGCACCGCGGGACAGGCTCCCTACGAGCAGTACTTC.